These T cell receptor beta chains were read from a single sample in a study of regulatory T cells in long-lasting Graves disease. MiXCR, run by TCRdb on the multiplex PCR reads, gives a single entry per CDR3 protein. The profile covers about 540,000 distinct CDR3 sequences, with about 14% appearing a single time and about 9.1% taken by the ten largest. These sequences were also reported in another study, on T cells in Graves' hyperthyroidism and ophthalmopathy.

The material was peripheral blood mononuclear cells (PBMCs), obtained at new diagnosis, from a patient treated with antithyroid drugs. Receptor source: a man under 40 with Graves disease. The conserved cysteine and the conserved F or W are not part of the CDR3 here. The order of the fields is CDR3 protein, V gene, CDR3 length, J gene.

CDR3aa: ASSLRENQETQY
v_gene: TRBV7-2
len: 12
j_gene: TRBJ2-5

CDR3aa: ASSLVAYTDTQY
v_gene: TRBV5-6
len: 12
j_gene: TRBJ2-3

CDR3aa: ASTIGRTHNEQF
v_gene: TRBV13
len: 12
j_gene: TRBJ2-1

CDR3aa: ATSQRTSPSEQF
v_gene: TRBV24-1
len: 12
j_gene: TRBJ2-1

CDR3aa: ACPQNTEAF
v_gene: TRBV30
len: 9
j_gene: TRBJ1-1

CDR3aa: ASSLIGGTNTEAF
v_gene: TRBV7-8
len: 13
j_gene: TRBJ1-1

CDR3aa: ASSLTGGYT
v_gene: TRBV5-6
len: 9
j_gene: TRBJ1-2

CDR3aa: ASSPQAGTGGTGELF
v_gene: TRBV7-2
len: 15
j_gene: TRBJ2-2

CDR3aa: ASSPYTGGPQETQY
v_gene: TRBV18
len: 14
j_gene: TRBJ2-5

CDR3aa: ASSLDLGETQY
v_gene: TRBV10-1
len: 11
j_gene: TRBJ2-5

CDR3aa: ASSLGLAGVPEQF
v_gene: TRBV5-1
len: 13
j_gene: TRBJ2-1

CDR3aa: ASSGSGRETQY
v_gene: TRBV9
len: 11
j_gene: TRBJ2-5

CDR3aa: ASSIIDRTEAF
v_gene: TRBV19
len: 11
j_gene: TRBJ1-1

CDR3aa: ASRPSINFAQPQETQY
v_gene: TRBV6-1
len: 16
j_gene: TRBJ2-5

CDR3aa: ASSEGGTFNQPQH
v_gene: TRBV6-1
len: 13
j_gene: TRBJ1-5

CDR3aa: ASSRNSGANVLT
v_gene: TRBV11-3
len: 12
j_gene: TRBJ2-6

CDR3aa: ASTLAGGSYNEQF
v_gene: TRBV10-2
len: 13
j_gene: TRBJ2-1

CDR3aa: ASSSGLRGETQY
v_gene: TRBV7-9
len: 12
j_gene: TRBJ2-5

CDR3aa: ASSYLSGGITEAF
v_gene: TRBV19
len: 13
j_gene: TRBJ1-1

CDR3aa: ASSPGTQYEQY
v_gene: TRBV10-1
len: 11
j_gene: TRBJ2-7

CDR3aa: ASSLEGGAFNNSPLH
v_gene: TRBV5-1
len: 15
j_gene: TRBJ1-6

CDR3aa: ASYDTGELF
v_gene: TRBV6-1
len: 9
j_gene: TRBJ2-2

CDR3aa: ASTPGGNEQF
v_gene: TRBV5-4
len: 10
j_gene: TRBJ2-1

CDR3aa: SADATGGDGYT
v_gene: TRBV20-1
len: 11
j_gene: TRBJ1-2

CDR3aa: ASSLVRREQF
v_gene: TRBV11-2
len: 10
j_gene: TRBJ2-1

CDR3aa: ASSERAWETQY
v_gene: TRBV2
len: 11
j_gene: TRBJ2-5

CDR3aa: SVLGLANTGELF
v_gene: TRBV29-1
len: 12
j_gene: TRBJ2-2

CDR3aa: ASSDRVETQY
v_gene: TRBV10-2
len: 10
j_gene: TRBJ2-5

CDR3aa: AISKPEGGARTDTQY
v_gene: TRBV10-3
len: 15
j_gene: TRBJ2-3

CDR3aa: SASFRGGLANTGELF
v_gene: TRBV20-1
len: 15
j_gene: TRBJ2-2

CDR3aa: ASTRDRAYGYT
v_gene: TRBV27
len: 11
j_gene: TRBJ1-2

CDR3aa: ASSLGVVGNTIY
v_gene: TRBV12-3/TRBV12-4
len: 12
j_gene: TRBJ1-3

CDR3aa: SAQRQGKVSYEQY
v_gene: TRBV29-1
len: 13
j_gene: TRBJ2-7

CDR3aa: ASSGTLGSYQPQH
v_gene: TRBV6-1
len: 13
j_gene: TRBJ1-5

CDR3aa: ASSSPTASTDTQY
v_gene: TRBV6-2/TRBV6-3
len: 13
j_gene: TRBJ2-3

CDR3aa: ASSQDFQPGRYNSPLH
v_gene: TRBV4-1
len: 16
j_gene: TRBJ1-6

CDR3aa: ASSYSFLGGTGNTIY
v_gene: TRBV6-5
len: 15
j_gene: TRBJ1-3

CDR3aa: ASISDTSTNEKLF
v_gene: TRBV19
len: 13
j_gene: TRBJ1-4

CDR3aa: ATSETYASLREGLQETQY
v_gene: TRBV24-1
len: 18
j_gene: TRBJ2-5

CDR3aa: AWRRRQGDNSPLH
v_gene: TRBV30
len: 13
j_gene: TRBJ1-6

CDR3aa: ASSLSTYSNQPQH
v_gene: TRBV6-5
len: 13
j_gene: TRBJ1-5

CDR3aa: ASSFRDTDTQY
v_gene: TRBV5-1
len: 11
j_gene: TRBJ2-3

CDR3aa: SVEIGAGEQF
v_gene: TRBV29-1
len: 10
j_gene: TRBJ2-1

CDR3aa: ASSPGGDTYNEQF
v_gene: TRBV5-1
len: 13
j_gene: TRBJ2-1

CDR3aa: ASSFGQGFNEQY
v_gene: TRBV5-1
len: 12
j_gene: TRBJ2-7

CDR3aa: ASSYSFQRVYEQY
v_gene: TRBV6-5
len: 13
j_gene: TRBJ2-7

CDR3aa: ASSGSRLAGTYEQY
v_gene: TRBV7-2
len: 14
j_gene: TRBJ2-7

CDR3aa: ASSSSRTDTQY
v_gene: TRBV18
len: 11
j_gene: TRBJ2-3

CDR3aa: ASSFDQYEQY
v_gene: TRBV7-2
len: 10
j_gene: TRBJ2-7

CDR3aa: SARDGTGWTELF
v_gene: TRBV20-1
len: 12
j_gene: TRBJ1-4